The 6 T cell receptor beta chains in this list originate from one sample, sequenced in a study of cytomegalovirus exposure and HLA in healthy donors. In the PCR, 60 Vbeta and 13 Jbeta primers were used. Only in-frame clones appear in the TCRdb table, and some are missing; sequencing was by immunoSEQ multiplex PCR. Of under 150,000 clones listed, 80% to 90% are singletons. The source material was PBMCs. The receptor source for this set is a woman in her 40s in good health and CMV-seropositive.

This chain connects TRBV30 to TRBJ2-7; D might be TRBD2 (6 bases). The germline V gene encodes CDR1 GTSNPN and CDR2 SVGIG (reference sequence). V lost 2 bases to trimming and J lost 5 bases, with 13 bases between them. The CDR3 spans 13 residues. This chain's CDR3 is CAWSSAGFHEQYF. The CDR3 DNA is TGTGCCTGGAGTTCAGCGGGTTTCCACGAGCAGTACTTC.

The rearrangement joins TRBV18 to TRBJ2-7; a weak D match, TRBD1 (5 bases). This CDR3 has 16 residues. V gave up 2 bases and J gave up 3 bases, with 17 bases separating them. CDR1 is KGHSH, CDR2 LQKENI, per germline. CDR3 sequence reads: CASSPIMGHEIYEQYF. CDR3 DNA sequence: TGTGCCAGCTCACCAATCATGGGGCATGAGATCTACGAGCAGTACTTC.

This clone was seen only once. V and J are TRBV25-1 and TRBJ1-1, with TRBD1 identical over 8 bases. CDR1 is MGHDK and CDR2 is SYGVNS in the germline V gene. J lost 4 bases, V lost 3 bases, and 4 bases had no gene match. The CDR3 has 14 amino acids. Written as DNA, the CDR3 is TGTGCCAGCAGTGAGGACAGGGAGGCCACTGAAGCTTTCTTT. It yields the protein CASSEDREATEAFF.

The chain uses TRBV9 and TRBJ2-7; weak D call: TRBD1 (6 bases). The V gene lost 2 bases and the J gene lost 1 base, with 10 bases spanning the gap. Germline values: CDR1 SGDLS, CDR2 YYNGEE. This CDR3 spans 14 amino acids. The CDR3 sequence: CASSVGHGSYEQYF. The CDR3 nucleotides are TGTGCCAGCAGCGTGGGACACGGGTCCTACGAGCAGTACTTC.

J is TRBJ2-5 and V is TRBV5-8; 12 bases match TRBD2. Per germline, CDR1 SGHTS and CDR2 YDEGEE. The CDR3 spans 16 residues. Germline trimming cut 3 bases from V and 1 base from J; bases unmatched to any gene: 4. In DNA, the CDR3 is TGTGCCAGCAGCTGGGGACTAGCGGGTACCCAAGAGACCCAGTACTTC. This translates into CASSWGLAGTQETQYF.

The genes are TRBV5-1 and TRBJ1-4; 8 bases map to TRBD1. This CDR3 has 15 residues. Germline-derived CDR1 and CDR2 are SGHRS and YFSETQ. The J segment lost 8 bases and the V segment lost 5 bases, leaving 11 bases of the junction unmatched. The CDR3 loop reads CASSSTGERYEKLFF. As DNA, the CDR3 is TGCGCCAGCAGTTCGACAGGGGAGCGGTACGAAAAACTGTTTTTT.